The source of this T cell receptor (beta chain) is a study of cytomegalovirus exposure and HLA in healthy donors (TCRdb year 2017). Looking at the study overall: In an earlier analysis of fewer than 750 of the donors, 250 to 350 Gb of sequence data and 95 million to 130 million unique TCR beta sequences from 150 million to 200 million T cells were reported. Among some 410 genotyped donors of the cohort, an average of roughly 230,000 unique TCR beta nucleotide sequences was sequenced per donor, of which approximately 19% were non-productive. The study aimed to test whether signatures of past pathogen exposure could be identified by cataloging public T cell receptors. An early release covering some 640 HLA-typed donors comprised 250 to 350 gigabases of sequencing data and around 80 million unique TCR sequences. A later analysis re-analyzed previously published TCR beta repertoires from 600 to 850 donors and added high-resolution HLA genotyping to study TCR occurrence patterns. Along with the roughly 670-subject first cohort, a separate validation cohort of about 110 different subjects was used. HLA typing covered class I and class II loci at four-digit resolution. Four or five DR-DQ haplotypes were handled as single units for association and clustering because linkage in the cohort was strong. High-throughput TCR immunosequencing, statistical association of individual TCRs with disease status, and machine learning were combined to predict cytomegalovirus infection status. In an earlier analysis of 500 to 650 of the donors, high-throughput TCR beta sequencing was used to judge whether each TCR beta V gene segment behaved as functional or pseudogenic. All discovery cohort repertoires had been generated on a single sequencing platform. The study profiled the T cell repertoires of 500 to 800 subjects by immunosequencing and related them to cytomegalovirus serostatus. Among the approximately 420 genotyped donors, around 81% belonged to the genetic ancestry cluster associated with self-reported Caucasian donors. A later genetic analysis took genome-wide SNP genotypes for about 55% of the 666 donors and used that subset as a discovery cohort. Donor age, sex, ethnicity and CMV serostatus were collected together with the repertoire data. Typing coverage varied by locus: 629-630 donors for A, B, C, DRB1 and DQB1; roughly 510 for DQA1; over 600 for DPA1; roughly 450 for DPB1. Rather than using new phenotypic data, the later analysis identified candidate immune exposures from TCR beta sequences and from how often those sequences occurred across donors.

V sheds 9 bases and J sheds 2 bases, leaving 13 bases between their ends. The CDR3, from cysteine to phenylalanine, totals 13 residues. The retained sequence is limited to the CDR3, 39 bases, with the frame set at the first base. As encoded in the germline V gene (reference sequence), CDR1 is SGHNT while CDR2 is YYREEE. On this clone: The target of this receptor is not known. Base quality data are lacking; no much larger clone is found one base away.

In total, 630 or so healthy bone marrow donors made up the cohort. At the time of sampling, all cohort members were nominally healthy, though unrecorded immune exposures were likely present. The donor tested CMV seronegative and was one of the 352 seronegative cohort members. A peripheral blood sample was collected from each donor, and TCR beta sequencing was performed on peripheral blood mononuclear cells. The Qiagen DNeasy Blood Extraction Kit was used to extract genomic DNA from the blood cell samples. The library was obtained by the immunoSEQ multiplex PCR assay. For the multiplex PCR, a mixture combining 60 forward primers for TCR Vbeta segments and 13 reverse primers for TCR Jbeta segments was used. The CDR3 region of rearranged TCR beta genes was amplified from genomic DNA with a multiplex PCR assay. On the Illumina HiSeq System, the amplified TCR beta libraries were sequenced as 87-base-pair reads. Per the authors' processing: A later analysis counted 65 million to 90 million unique TCR beta chains across the roughly 700 repertoires, and roughly 11 million of these chains were shared by at least two donors. A nearest-neighbor algorithm error-corrected the raw reads and collapsed the reads into unique sequences, merging closely related sequences to remove PCR and sequencing errors. CDR3 sequences were aligned to IMGT reference sequences to assign V, D and J gene segments. For a sequence to be retained, at least a six-nucleotide match to both a V gene segment and a J gene segment was required. A rearrangement was called productive if the CDR3 had no stop codons and remained in frame with V and J, and every other rearrangement was called non-productive. CDR3 was defined according to IMGT convention as the region running from the second conserved V-encoded cysteine to the conserved J-encoded phenylalanine. In an earlier analysis of 500 to 650 of the donors, sequences lacking an unambiguous match to a single V gene segment were excluded. In an earlier analysis of 587 of the donors, a V segment was called functional when productive rearrangements were above 56.7%, and segregating when the standard deviation between donors exceeded 5%. A statistical classification framework was built to diagnose cytomegalovirus status from the catalog of TCR beta chain sequences. In a later analysis, V and J genes were assigned by comparing TCR nucleotide sequences against IMGT/GENE-DB human TR gene sequences. In a later analysis, CDR3 sequences and most-parsimonious VDJ recombination scenarios were assigned using the TCRdist pipeline. In a later analysis, each TCR beta chain was defined by its CDR3 amino acid sequence together with its V-gene family, and reads without a unique V-gene family were excluded. To address suspected cross-contamination and a sequencing artifact, a later analysis removed approximately 590 highly shared, low-generation-probability nucleotide sequences. In a later analysis, a clonal expansion index for each public chain was calculated from normalized within-repertoire ranks of inferred template counts. In a later analysis, generation probabilities were computed with a VDJ recombination model fitted to out-of-frame rearrangements, and the resulting probabilities were checked against IGoR. Hypergeometric tests were used in a later analysis to score TCR-TCR, TCR-HLA and TCR-CMV co-occurrence, with a repertoire-size bias correction applied to the TCR pairs. A later analysis estimated false discovery rates by permuting HLA or CMV assignments 20 times. In a later analysis, co-occurring TCRs were grouped with DBSCAN, and TCRdist sequence similarity was added when clustering was performed within HLA-allele-positive subsets. Repertoires with fewer than 30,000 or more than 120,000 public chains, plus five repertoires with anomalous nucleotide sharing, were excluded from co-occurrence clustering. As stored in TCRdb, this immuneACCESS dataset retains in-frame rearrangements with V and J assigned. A fraction of the clones does not appear; measured against another copy, unresolved V genes explain less than half of the discrepancy, and the remainder lacks a known reason. Clonal size and the V and J genes are those of that table, whereas D and trimming came from the DNA. Within this sample are fewer than 120,000 clones, with approximately 86% of them counted one time only. The ten largest clones capture around 1.9% of the sample.

Paper-wide results and their limitations: In an earlier analysis of some 500 of the donors, most TCR beta V segments were observed in productive rearrangements about 90% or about 30% of the time, broadly matching IMGT annotations. When HLA alleles, especially DR and DQ, strongly co-occurred, TCR associations were difficult to assign to individual alleles. A later analysis associated approximately 17,000 TCR beta sequences with specific HLA alleles at a false discovery rate of 0.05. In a later analysis, most CMV-associated TCR beta chains were found to appear HLA-restricted, with HLA associations seemingly driven largely by CMV exposure. A later analysis found that TCR association rates varied across HLA loci, with DRB1 alleles showing the most associated TCRs and HLA-C alleles the fewest. According to a later analysis, parvovirus B19, influenza, CMV and Epstein-Barr virus appeared linked to several top co-occurrence clusters. Roughly uniform sequencing depth across donors was assumed in presence/absence analyses, although this assumption may not hold. A further reported finding was that TCR beta sequences accurately predicted the HLA-A and HLA-B alleles for most subjects in the first cohort. Only TCR beta chains were sequenced in this cohort, and the absence of alpha or paired-chain data limited detectable features. A group of highly shared sequence variants was considered likely to be a technical artifact of the sequencing pipeline. In a later analysis, HLA-associated TCR beta chains showed more clonal expansion and lower generation probabilities than non-associated chains that were equally common. V-gene and J-gene trimming of TCR beta chains was associated with a missense DCLRE1C variant in a later genetic analysis, and the association was replicated in an independent cohort. In the study, some 180 TCR beta chains were listed as associated with cytomegalovirus. The only immune exposure information available for the cohort was CMV serostatus. HLA typing was unavailable for some donors at each locus, so association tests used only the typed subset. A few of the identified cytomegalovirus-associated TCR beta chains were confirmed in vitro to be specific for cytomegalovirus antigens. The authors suggested that the approach could potentially be generalized to other disease states and immunological phenotypes. Correlated functional status among segregating V segments might reflect linkage disequilibrium, but an unknown experimental factor could not be ruled out. Across donors, most TCR sequences were observed very rarely, whereas some public TCRs were present in many individuals. Because the 87-base-pair reads could not distinguish some IMGT-functional V segments, including TRBV6-2 and TRBV6-3, those segments were excluded. Over 15 rarely observed V segments, including chromosome 9 orphons, were excluded from the earlier analysis of just under 600 of the donors because counts were too low. A later genetic analysis reported fewer N-insertions in productive TCRs among donors in an Asian-associated ancestry cluster than the roughly 650-donor mean. In both the original and validation cohorts, the classifier was reported to diagnose cytomegalovirus status with high specificity and sensitivity.

The specimen sequenced was PBMCs. The chain uses TRBV5-4 and TRBJ2-3; D gene: possibly TRBD2, on 7 matching bases. The TCR sequence derives from a middle-aged man in good health and CMV-seronegative. The nucleotide sequence is TGTGCCACCTCCCGGGGGGCCACAGATACGCAGTATTTT. It specifies CATSRGATDTQYF.